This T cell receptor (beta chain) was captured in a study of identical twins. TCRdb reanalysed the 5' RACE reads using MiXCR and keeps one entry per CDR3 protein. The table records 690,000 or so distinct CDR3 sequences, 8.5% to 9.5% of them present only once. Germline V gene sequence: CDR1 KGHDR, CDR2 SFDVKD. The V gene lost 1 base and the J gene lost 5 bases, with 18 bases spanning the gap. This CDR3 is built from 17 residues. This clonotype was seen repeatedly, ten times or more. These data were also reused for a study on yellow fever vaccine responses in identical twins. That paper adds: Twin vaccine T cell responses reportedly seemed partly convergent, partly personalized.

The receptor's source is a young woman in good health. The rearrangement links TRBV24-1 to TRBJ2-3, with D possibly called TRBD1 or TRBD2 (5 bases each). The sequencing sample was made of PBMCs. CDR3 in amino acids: CATSDLSPGRGRDTQYF. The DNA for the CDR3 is TGTGCCACCAGTGATTTATCCCCAGGTCGGGGCAGAGATACGCAGTATTTT.